Listed here are 15 T cell receptor beta chains from one sample, sequenced in a study of OX40 agonist ivuxolimab in advanced cancers. Sequencing used immunoSEQ multiplex PCR; TCRdb keeps in-frame clones, though not all of them. The table lists roughly 42,000 clones, 75% to 90% of them singletons. The sample was CD4+ or CD8+ T cells sorted from blood, taken in a trial of the OX40 agonist ivuxolimab. All receptors derive from an adult with an advanced solid tumor such as melanoma, head and neck, liver or kidney cancer.

The gene calls are TRBV12-5 and TRBJ1-2; 9 bases align to TRBD1. The V gene end was trimmed by 5 bases and the J gene end by 2 bases; junction bases not matched to a gene: 6. Germline loops: CDR1 LGHNT, CDR2 FRNRAP. This CDR3 comprises 15 residues. The CDR3 reads CASGQGQGLNYGYTF. The DNA of the CDR3 is TGTGCTAGTGGTCAGGGACAGGGACTAAACTATGGCTACACCTTC.

The chain uses TRBV29-1 and TRBJ2-7, with D possibly being TRBD1 or TRBD2 (5 bases each). Per germline, CDR1 SQVTM and CDR2 ANQGSEA. CDR3 length equals 14 residues. V lost 6 bases and J 0 bases, leaving 15 bases between the germline ends. CDR3 protein: CSVLGHSSSYEQYF. The CDR3, as DNA: TGCAGCGTACTAGGACACAGTTCCTCCTACGAGCAGTACTTC.

The sample holds a few counts of this clone. CDR3 nucleotides: TGTGCCAGCAGCCAAGATCCCTCGGATGCAGAAACCAGCTCCTATAATTCACCCCTCCACTTT. Translation: CASSQDPSDAETSSYNSPLHF. The J gene is TRBJ1-6, the V gene TRBV4-2; D ambiguous. The germline gives CDR1 LGHNA, CDR2 YNFKEQ. The CDR3 spans 21 residues. The germline V and J ends were trimmed by 0 bases and 0 bases, with 21 bases remaining between them.

This chain links TRBV9 with TRBJ2-2; 10 bases align to TRBD1. Germline CDR1 reads SGDLS; CDR2 reads YYNGEE. The CDR3 runs 14 residues. Losses at the gene ends were 3 bases for V and 7 bases for J; bases not matched to a gene: 3. CDR3 region: CASSETGGHGELFF. Written as DNA, the CDR3 is TGTGCCAGCAGCGAGACAGGGGGCCACGGGGAGCTGTTTTTT.

CDR3 DNA sequence: TGCGCCAGCAGCCAAGATTTCGACACCAACTACGAGCAGTACTTC. Translating it yields CASSQDFDTNYEQYF. The chain recombines TRBV4-3 with TRBJ2-7, with no clear D. Trimming took off 0 bases at V and 3 bases at J, with 12 bases between the two ends. CDR1 is LGHNA, CDR2 YSLEER, per germline. CDR3 size: 15 residues.

A single count supports this clone. The V gene is TRBV27, the J gene TRBJ1-5; D might be TRBD1 (6 bases). The ends were cut back, 5 bases at V and 1 base at J, with 9 bases in the middle. Germline CDR1 is MNHEY and CDR2 is SMNVEV (reference sequence). This CDR3 has 14 amino acids. The CDR3 spells CASSPGQSNQPQHF. For the CDR3, the DNA is TGTGCCAGCAGTCCAGGACAGAGCAATCAGCCCCAGCATTTT.

CDR3 sequence reads: CASSRGAGGYNEQFF. The CDR3 DNA reads as TGTGCCAGCAGCCGAGGAGCGGGAGGGTACAATGAGCAGTTCTTC. The V gene is TRBV2, the J gene TRBJ2-1; 10 bases are a match to TRBD2. The CDR3 runs to 15 residues. The J segment lost 4 bases and the V segment lost 6 bases, leaving 6 bases of the junction unmatched. The germline CDR1 and CDR2 sequences are SNHLY and FYNNEI.

The chain uses TRBV9 and TRBJ2-1; D is perhaps TRBD1 (5 bases). The V gene lost 2 bases and the J gene lost 2 bases, with 8 bases spanning the gap. This CDR3 is 14 amino acids long. The germline V gene has CDR1 SGDLS and CDR2 YYNGEE. The CDR3 here is CASSVGRAYNEQFF. The CDR3 DNA reads TGTGCCAGCAGCGTCGGCAGGGCCTACAATGAGCAGTTCTTC.

The table lists this clone with a count of one. The rearrangement joins TRBV7-6 to TRBJ2-4; unclear D gene. Between the trimmed V and J ends, which lost 4 bases and 3 bases, there was a span of 7 bases. The CDR3 consists of 13 residues. CDR1 and CDR2 (germline): SGHVS, FNYEAQ. The CDR3 nucleotides read TGTGCCAGCAGCTCTGACGGCAAAAACATTCAGTACTTC. Translated, it gives CASSSDGKNIQYF.

The chain carries TRBV27 and TRBJ2-7, with D possibly TRBD1 on 5 matching bases. Trimming removed 4 bases at V and 1 base at J, with 11 bases between. This CDR3 comprises 14 residues. Germline V gives CDR1 MNHEY, CDR2 SMNVEV (reference sequence). For the CDR3, the DNA is TGTGCCAGCAGTTGGGCAGGACATTCCTACGAGCAGTACTTC. This encodes CASSWAGHSYEQYF.

V is TRBV19 and J is TRBJ1-3; D remains unclear. V was clipped by 3 bases and J by 0 bases, with 12 bases between them. Germline V gives CDR1 LNHDA, CDR2 SQIVND (reference sequence). This CDR3 comprises 16 residues. In DNA, the CDR3 is TGTGCCAGTAGTATGGGCCCGGCGGTCTCTGGAAACACCATATATTTT. It translates to CASSMGPAVSGNTIYF.

Comment on this clone: An end of the junction does not agree with germline; a read error may underlie this. The gene calls are TRBV7-9 and TRBJ1-2, with D perhaps matching TRBD1 (6 bases). Germline lookup yields CDR1 SEHNR and CDR2 FQNEAQ (reference sequence). The length of the CDR3 is 13 residues. DNA for the CDR3: TGTGCCAGCCATAAGACGGACAGCGCTTTACCTTCCTTC. Translating gives CASHKTDSALPSF.

The chain uses TRBV7-9 and TRBJ2-3, with TRBD2 matching over 11 bases. Per germline, CDR1 SEHNR and CDR2 FQNEAQ (reference sequence). Germline trimming cut 1 base from V and 1 base from J; bases unmatched to any gene: 4. The CDR3 runs 17 residues. CDR3 protein: CASSLELAGVRTDTQYF. In DNA, the CDR3 is TGTGCCAGCAGCTTAGAACTAGCGGGGGTACGCACAGATACGCAGTATTTT.

The genes are TRBV21-1 and TRBJ1-2. TRBV21-1 is an annotated pseudogene. The CDR3 sequence is 17 residues long. CDR3 amino acids: CASSKKDEKNPRDGYTF. The CDR3 DNA reads as TGTGCCAGCAGCAAAAAAGACGAAAAGAACCCCCGGGATGGCTACACCTTC.

V usage is TRBV7-2 and J usage is TRBJ2-7, with D maybe TRBD1 (6 bases). The germline V and J ends were trimmed by 5 bases and 3 bases, with 20 bases remaining between them. Germline V gives CDR1 SGHTA, CDR2 FQGNSA. This CDR3 has 16 residues. CDR3 DNA: TGTGCCAGCAGCCGGATCAGGGGAATCGAAATCTACGAGCAGTACTTC. Amino acids: CASSRIRGIEIYEQYF.